What follows describes a single T cell receptor (beta chain). What it recognizes is unknown. Cultured CD4+ T cells had their DNA profiled by the Oncomine TCR Beta short-read assay. TCRdb re-called the PCR reads through MiXCR, storing one row per CDR3 protein. Of 2,000 or so distinct CDR3 sequences in the sample, nearly 20% were seen once. Treatment meaning: roughly ten-day PBMC culture with coronavirus spike peptide pools or control peptides (ViraFEST assay). One should note that the unexposed donor's CD4+ T cells were collected before the COVID-19 pandemic (2011-2018). Under the ViraFEST approach, antigen-specific T cells were expanded with peptide pools and TCRs subsequently sequenced. This specimen comes from a study of vaccination and CD4 T cells after COVID-19. Background on the study: Post-vaccine sampling followed dose two by a median approximately 70 days (range 14 to 241). Notes on the study in general: Early post-infection timepoints were missing, and relatively few convalescent patients were studied.

The CDR3 is made up of 14 amino acids. Germline V gene lookup returns CDR1 KGHSH and CDR2 LQKENI. After removal of 5 bases from V and 3 bases from J, the junction contained 5 bases not matched to a gene. Sequencing was performed on CD4+ T cells from blood, cultured in vitro. The clonotype comes from a human donor in good health. The chain employs TRBV18 and TRBJ2-7, with 9 bases fitting TRBD2. The CDR3 here is CASSSLAGYYEQYF. CDR3 DNA sequence: TGTGCCAGCTCATCCCTAGCGGGGTACTACGAGCAGTACTTC.